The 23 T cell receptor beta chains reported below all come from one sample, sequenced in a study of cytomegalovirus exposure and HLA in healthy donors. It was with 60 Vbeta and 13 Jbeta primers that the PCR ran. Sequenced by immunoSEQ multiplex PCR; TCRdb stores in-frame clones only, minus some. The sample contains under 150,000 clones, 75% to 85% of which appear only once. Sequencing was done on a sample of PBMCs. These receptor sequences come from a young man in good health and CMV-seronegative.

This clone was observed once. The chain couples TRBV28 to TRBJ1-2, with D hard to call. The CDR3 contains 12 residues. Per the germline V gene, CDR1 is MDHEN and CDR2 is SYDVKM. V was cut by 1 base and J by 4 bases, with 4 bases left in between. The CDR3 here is CASSLYTYGYTF. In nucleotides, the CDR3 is TGTGCCAGCAGTTTATACACCTATGGCTACACCTTC.

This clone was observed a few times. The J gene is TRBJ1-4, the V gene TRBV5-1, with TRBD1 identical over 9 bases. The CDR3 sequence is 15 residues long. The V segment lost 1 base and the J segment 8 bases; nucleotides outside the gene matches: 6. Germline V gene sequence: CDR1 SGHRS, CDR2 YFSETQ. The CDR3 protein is CASSLSRTGDEKLFF. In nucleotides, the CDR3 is TGCGCCAGCAGCTTGTCTAGGACAGGGGACGAAAAACTGTTTTTT.

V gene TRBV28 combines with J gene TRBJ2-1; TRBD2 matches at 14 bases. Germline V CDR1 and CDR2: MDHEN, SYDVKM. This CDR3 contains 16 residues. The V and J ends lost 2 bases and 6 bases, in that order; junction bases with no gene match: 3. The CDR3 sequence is CASSLGLAGGANEQFF. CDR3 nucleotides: TGTGCCAGCAGTTTAGGACTAGCGGGAGGAGCCAATGAGCAGTTCTTC.

The CDR3 nucleotides read TGTGCCAGCAGCTTAACAGCGGGTCCCAACACCGGGGAGCTGTTTTTT. It yields the protein CASSLTAGPNTGELFF. This chain joins TRBV7-9 and TRBJ2-2; D is possibly TRBD2 (6 bases). Germline V lookup: CDR1 SEHNR, CDR2 FQNEAQ (reference sequence). Trimming removed 2 bases at V and 2 bases at J, with 12 bases between. This CDR3 comprises 16 residues. The full variable domain, completed using reference TRBV7-9 and TRBJ2-2, is DTGVSQNPRHKITKRGQNVTFRCDPISEHNRLYWYRQTLGQGPEFLTYFQNEAQLEKSRLLSDRFSAERPKGSFSTLEIQRTEQGDSAMYLCASSLTAGPNTGELFFGEGSRLTVL.

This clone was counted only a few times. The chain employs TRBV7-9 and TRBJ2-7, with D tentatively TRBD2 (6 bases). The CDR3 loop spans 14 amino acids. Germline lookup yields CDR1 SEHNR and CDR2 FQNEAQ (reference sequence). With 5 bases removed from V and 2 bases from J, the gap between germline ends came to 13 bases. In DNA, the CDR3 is TGTGCCAGCAGCCCTAGACTAGTAGCCTACGAGCAGTACTTC. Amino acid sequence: CASSPRLVAYEQYF.

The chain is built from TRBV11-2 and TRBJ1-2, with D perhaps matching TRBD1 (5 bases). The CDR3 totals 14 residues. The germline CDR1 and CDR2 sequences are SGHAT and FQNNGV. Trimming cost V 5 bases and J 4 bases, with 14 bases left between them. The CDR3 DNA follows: TGTGCCAGCAGCCGAGCTGGGGCTCGCTATGGCTACACCTTC. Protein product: CASSRAGARYGYTF.

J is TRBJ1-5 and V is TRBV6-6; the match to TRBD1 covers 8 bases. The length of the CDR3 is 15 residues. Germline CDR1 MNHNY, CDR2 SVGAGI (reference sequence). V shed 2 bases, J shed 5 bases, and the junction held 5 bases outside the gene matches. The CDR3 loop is CASSYQGARDQPQHF. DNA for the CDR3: TGTGCCAGCAGTTACCAGGGGGCTAGAGATCAGCCCCAGCATTTT.

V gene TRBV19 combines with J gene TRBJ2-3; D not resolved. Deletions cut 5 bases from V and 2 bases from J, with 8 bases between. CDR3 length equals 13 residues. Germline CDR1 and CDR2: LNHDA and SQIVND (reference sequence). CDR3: CASSPFLTDTQYF. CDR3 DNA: TGTGCCAGTAGTCCTTTCCTCACAGATACGCAGTATTTT.

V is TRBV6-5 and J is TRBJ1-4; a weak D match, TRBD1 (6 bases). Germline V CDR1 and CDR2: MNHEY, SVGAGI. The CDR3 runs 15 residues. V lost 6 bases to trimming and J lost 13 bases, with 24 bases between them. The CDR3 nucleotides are TGTGCCAGCAGAGGGAAGGACAGCTTAATGAAAAGACTGTTTTTT. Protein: CASRGKDSLMKRLFF.

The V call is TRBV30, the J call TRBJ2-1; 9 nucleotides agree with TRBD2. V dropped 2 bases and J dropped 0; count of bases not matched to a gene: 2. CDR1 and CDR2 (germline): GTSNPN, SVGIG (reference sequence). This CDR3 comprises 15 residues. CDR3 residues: CAWSLAGTSYNEQFF. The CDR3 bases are TGTGCCTGGAGTCTAGCGGGAACCTCCTACAATGAGCAGTTCTTC.

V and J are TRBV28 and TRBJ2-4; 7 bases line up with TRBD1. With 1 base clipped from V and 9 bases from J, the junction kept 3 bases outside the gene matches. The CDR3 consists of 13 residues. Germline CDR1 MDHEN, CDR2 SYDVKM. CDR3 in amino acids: CASSLLQGRIQYF. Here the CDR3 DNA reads TGTGCCAGCAGTTTATTACAGGGGCGCATTCAGTACTTC.

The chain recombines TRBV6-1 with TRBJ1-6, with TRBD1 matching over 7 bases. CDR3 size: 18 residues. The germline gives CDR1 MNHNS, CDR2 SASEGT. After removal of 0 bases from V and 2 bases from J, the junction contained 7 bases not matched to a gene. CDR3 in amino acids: CASSEAEQGFTYNSPLHF. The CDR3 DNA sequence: TGTGCCAGCAGTGAAGCGGAACAGGGGTTCACCTATAATTCACCCCTCCACTTT.

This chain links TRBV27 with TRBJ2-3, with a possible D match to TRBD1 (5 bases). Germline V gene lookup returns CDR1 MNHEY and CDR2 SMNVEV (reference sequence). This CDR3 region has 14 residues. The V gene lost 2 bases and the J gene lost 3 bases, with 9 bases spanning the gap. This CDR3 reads CASSLGQGTDTQYF. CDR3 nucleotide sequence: TGTGCCAGCAGTTTAGGGCAGGGTACAGATACGCAGTATTTT.

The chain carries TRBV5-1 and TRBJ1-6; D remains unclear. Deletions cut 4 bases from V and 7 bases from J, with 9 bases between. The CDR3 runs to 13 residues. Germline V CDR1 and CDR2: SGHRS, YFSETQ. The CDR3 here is CASSAVKNSPLHF. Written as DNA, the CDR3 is TGCGCCAGCAGCGCAGTCAAGAATTCACCCCTCCACTTT. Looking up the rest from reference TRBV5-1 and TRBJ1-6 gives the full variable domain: KAGVTQTPRYLIKTRGQQVTLSCSPISGHRSVSWYQQTPGQGLQFLFEYFSETQRNKGNFPGRFSGRQFSNSRSEMNVSTLELGDSALYLCASSAVKNSPLHFGNGTRLTVT.

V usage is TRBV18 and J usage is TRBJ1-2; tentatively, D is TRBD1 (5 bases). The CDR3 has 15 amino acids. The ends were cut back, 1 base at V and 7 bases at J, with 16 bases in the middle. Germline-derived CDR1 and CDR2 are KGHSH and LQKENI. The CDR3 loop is CASSPQNEGVIGYTF. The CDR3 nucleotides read TGTGCCAGCTCACCACAAAACGAAGGGGTGATTGGCTACACCTTC.

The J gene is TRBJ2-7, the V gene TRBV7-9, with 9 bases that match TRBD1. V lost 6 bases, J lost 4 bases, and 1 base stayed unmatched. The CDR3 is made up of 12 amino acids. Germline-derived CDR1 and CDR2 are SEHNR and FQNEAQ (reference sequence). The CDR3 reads CASRGQGYEQYF. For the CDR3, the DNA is TGTGCCAGCAGGGGACAGGGTTACGAGCAGTACTTC.

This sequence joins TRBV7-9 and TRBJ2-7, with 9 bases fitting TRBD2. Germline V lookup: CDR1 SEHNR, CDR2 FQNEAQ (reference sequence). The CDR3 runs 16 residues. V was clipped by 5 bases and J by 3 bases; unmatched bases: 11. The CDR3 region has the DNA TGTGCCAGCAGCAGTGTCCCGGGACTAGCAGGCTACGAGCAGTACTTC. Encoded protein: CASSSVPGLAGYEQYF.

The CDR3 DNA is TGTGCCAGCAGCTTCCCCCTCGGAGAGCGGGAGTTTGGGAATGAGCAGTTCTTC. This sequence encodes CASSFPLGEREFGNEQFF. The rearrangement joins TRBV7-9 to TRBJ2-1; 8 bases match TRBD2. Germline trimming cut 3 bases from V and 7 bases from J; bases unmatched to any gene: 17. Germline lookup yields CDR1 SEHNR and CDR2 FQNEAQ (reference sequence). The CDR3 contains 18 residues.

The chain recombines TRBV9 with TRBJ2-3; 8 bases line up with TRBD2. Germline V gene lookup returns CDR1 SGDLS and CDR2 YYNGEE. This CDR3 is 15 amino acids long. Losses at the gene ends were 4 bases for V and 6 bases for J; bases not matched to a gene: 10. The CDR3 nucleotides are TGTGCCAGCAGCTACTACGGGAGGGCCATCGATACGCAGTATTTT. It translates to CASSYYGRAIDTQYF.

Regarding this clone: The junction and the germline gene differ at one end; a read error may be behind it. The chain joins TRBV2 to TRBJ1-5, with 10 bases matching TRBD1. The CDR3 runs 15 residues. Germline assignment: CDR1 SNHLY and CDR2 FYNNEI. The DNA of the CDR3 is TGTGCCAGCAGATCGGACAGGGGGAAGGTTCAGCCCCAGAATTTT. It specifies CASRSDRGKVQPQNF.

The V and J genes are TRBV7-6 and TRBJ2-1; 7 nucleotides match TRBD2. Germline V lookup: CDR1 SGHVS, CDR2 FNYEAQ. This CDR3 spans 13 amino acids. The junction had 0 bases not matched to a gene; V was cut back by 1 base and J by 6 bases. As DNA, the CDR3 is TGTGCCAGCAGCTTAGGGGGGGGCAATGAGCAGTTCTTC. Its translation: CASSLGGGNEQFF.

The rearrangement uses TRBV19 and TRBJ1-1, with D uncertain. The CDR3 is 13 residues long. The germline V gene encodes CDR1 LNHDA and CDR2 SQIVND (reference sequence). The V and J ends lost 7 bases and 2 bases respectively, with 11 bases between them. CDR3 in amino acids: CASKQILNTEAFF. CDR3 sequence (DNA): TGTGCCAGTAAACAGATTCTTAACACTGAAGCTTTCTTT. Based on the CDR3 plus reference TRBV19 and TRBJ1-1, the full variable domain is DGGITQSPKYLFRKEGQNVTLSCEQNLNHDAMYWYRQDPGQGLRLIYYSQIVNDFQKGDIAEGYSVSREKKESFPLTVTSAQKNPTAFYLCASKQILNTEAFFGQGTRLTVV.

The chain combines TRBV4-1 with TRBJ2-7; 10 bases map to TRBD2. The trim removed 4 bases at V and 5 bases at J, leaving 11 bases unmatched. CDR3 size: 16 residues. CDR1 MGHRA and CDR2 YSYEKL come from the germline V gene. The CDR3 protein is CASSPGLAGAGDEQYF. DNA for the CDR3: TGCGCCAGCAGCCCGGGTCTAGCGGGAGCTGGAGACGAGCAGTACTTC.